This is a list of T cell receptor beta chains from one sample in a study of blood T cell repertoires in COVID-19. The repertoire was sequenced with immunoSEQ multiplex PCR; TCRdb's copy has only in-frame clones and lacks some. The data show around 160,000 clones, with 80% to 90% seen just once and about 6% held by the top ten. The sequencing input was peripheral blood. Receptors were obtained from a man older than 75 with acute or convalescent COVID-19. The CDR3 runs from the conserved cysteine through the conserved F or W. Each record gives: J gene, V gene, D gene, clone size, CDR3 protein, CDR3 DNA. D genes are given only for firm matches. Only part of the rows carry a size: once, few, many, or a class if the clone is expanded.

J gene: TRBJ2-7; V gene: TRBV9; D gene: TRBD1; clone size: -; CDR3 protein: CASSVGQGTVEQYF; CDR3 DNA: TGTGCCAGCAGCGTAGGACAGGGGACGGTCGAGCAGTACTTC
J gene: TRBJ1-1; V gene: TRBV28; D gene: -; clone size: -; CDR3 protein: CASSLFAGSTVEAFF; CDR3 DNA: TGTGCCAGCAGTTTATTCGCGGGCAGTACCGTTGAAGCTTTCTTT
J gene: TRBJ1-3; V gene: TRBV6-1; D gene: -; clone size: -; CDR3 protein: CASSEVDGGGVWENTIYF; CDR3 DNA: TGTGCCAGCAGTGAAGTGGACGGAGGAGGGGTATGGGAAAACACCATATATTTT
J gene: TRBJ1-4; V gene: TRBV30; D gene: -; clone size: once; CDR3 protein: CAWSPGRDEKLFF; CDR3 DNA: TGTGCCTGGAGTCCTGGGCGGGATGAAAAACTGTTTTTT
J gene: TRBJ2-2; V gene: TRBV7-6; D gene: TRBD2; clone size: -; CDR3 protein: CASSPRLAGDTGELFF; CDR3 DNA: TGTGCCAGCAGCCCACGACTAGCGGGGGACACCGGGGAGCTGTTTTTT
J gene: TRBJ2-3; V gene: TRBV28; D gene: TRBD1; clone size: -; CDR3 protein: CASRDPTGSSTDTQYF; CDR3 DNA: TGTGCCAGCAGGGACCCGACAGGGTCCAGCACAGATACGCAGTATTTT
J gene: TRBJ2-3; V gene: TRBV7-2; D gene: TRBD2; clone size: -; CDR3 protein: CASSSSGSNTDTQYF; CDR3 DNA: TGTGCCAGCAGCTCTAGCGGGTCTAACACAGATACGCAGTATTTT
J gene: TRBJ1-1; V gene: TRBV5-1; D gene: -; clone size: once; CDR3 protein: CASSSQGSVTEAFF; CDR3 DNA: TGCGCCAGCAGTTCACAGGGATCCGTTACTGAAGCTTTCTTT
J gene: TRBJ1-6; V gene: TRBV6-1; D gene: -; clone size: -; CDR3 protein: CASSEVPGWISPLHF; CDR3 DNA: TGTGCCAGCAGTGAAGTTCCAGGGTGGATTTCACCCCTCCACTTT
J gene: TRBJ2-3; V gene: TRBV25-1; D gene: -; clone size: -; CDR3 protein: CASSEYWQGGTDTQYF; CDR3 DNA: TGTGCCAGCAGTGAATATTGGCAGGGTGGTACAGATACGCAGTATTTT
J gene: TRBJ2-5; V gene: TRBV18; D gene: -; clone size: -; CDR3 protein: CASSPPSGETQYF; CDR3 DNA: TGTGCCAGCTCACCACCGTCGGGAGAGACCCAGTACTTC
J gene: TRBJ2-1; V gene: TRBV4-2; D gene: -; clone size: -; CDR3 protein: CASKGAGSSYNEQFF; CDR3 DNA: TGTGCCAGCAAGGGCGCGGGAAGCTCCTACAATGAGCAGTTCTTC
J gene: TRBJ2-1; V gene: TRBV7-2; D gene: TRBD2; clone size: -; CDR3 protein: CASSRGAGAGEQFF; CDR3 DNA: TGTGCCAGCAGCCGGGGAGCGGGGGCGGGGGAGCAGTTCTTC
J gene: TRBJ1-3; V gene: TRBV3-1/TRBV3-2; D gene: -; clone size: -; CDR3 protein: CASSQDGLIGNTIYF; CDR3 DNA: TGTGCCAGCAGCCAAGATGGGCTAATTGGAAACACCATATATTTT
J gene: TRBJ2-1; V gene: TRBV5-1; D gene: -; clone size: -; CDR3 protein: CASSLESSYNEQFF; CDR3 DNA: TGCGCCAGCAGCTTGGAGAGCTCCTACAATGAGCAGTTCTTC
J gene: TRBJ2-1; V gene: TRBV24-1; D gene: TRBD1; clone size: -; CDR3 protein: CATSDQGFGTVYNEQFF; CDR3 DNA: TGTGCCACCAGTGACCAGGGGTTCGGGACAGTATACAATGAGCAGTTCTTC
J gene: TRBJ1-2; V gene: TRBV20-1; D gene: -; clone size: -; CDR3 protein: CSAADSYGYTF; CDR3 DNA: TGCAGTGCCGCGGATAGCTATGGCTACACCTTC
J gene: TRBJ1-1; V gene: TRBV10-3; D gene: -; clone size: -; CDR3 protein: CAISERGGDTEAFF; CDR3 DNA: TGTGCCATCAGTGAGAGGGGAGGGGACACTGAAGCTTTCTTT
J gene: TRBJ1-5; V gene: TRBV6-5; D gene: -; clone size: -; CDR3 protein: CASRPQGTNQPQHF; CDR3 DNA: TGTGCCAGCAGACCACAGGGAACCAATCAGCCCCAGCATTTT
J gene: TRBJ1-5; V gene: TRBV10-3; D gene: TRBD1; clone size: -; CDR3 protein: CAISGTGGYQPQHF; CDR3 DNA: TGTGCCATCAGTGGGACAGGGGGTTATCAGCCCCAGCATTTT
J gene: TRBJ2-3; V gene: TRBV18; D gene: -; clone size: once; CDR3 protein: CASSAKASGGVGTDTQYF; CDR3 DNA: TGTGCCAGCTCCGCCAAAGCGTCTGGGGGCGTAGGCACAGATACGCAGTATTTT
J gene: TRBJ1-1; V gene: TRBV11-2; D gene: -; clone size: -; CDR3 protein: CASSPRGGLDTEAFF; CDR3 DNA: TGTGCCAGCAGCCCGAGGGGGGGGTTGGACACTGAAGCTTTCTTT
J gene: TRBJ2-2; V gene: TRBV7-8; D gene: TRBD2; clone size: -; CDR3 protein: CASSLSGGVNTGELFF; CDR3 DNA: TGTGCCAGCAGCCTTAGCGGGGGGGTGAACACCGGGGAGCTGTTTTTT
J gene: TRBJ1-1; V gene: TRBV6-5; D gene: TRBD1; clone size: -; CDR3 protein: CASRDRATNTEAFF; CDR3 DNA: TGTGCCAGCAGGGACAGGGCAACGAACACTGAAGCTTTCTTT
J gene: TRBJ2-3; V gene: TRBV19; D gene: -; clone size: -; CDR3 protein: CASSVGLITDTQYF; CDR3 DNA: TGTGCCAGTAGTGTTGGGCTCATCACAGATACGCAGTATTTT
J gene: TRBJ2-1; V gene: TRBV24-1; D gene: TRBD2; clone size: -; CDR3 protein: CATSVAGLAGGNEQFF; CDR3 DNA: TGTGCCACCAGTGTGGCCGGACTAGCGGGGGGCAATGAGCAGTTCTTC
J gene: TRBJ1-5; V gene: TRBV6-2/TRBV6-3; D gene: TRBD1; clone size: -; CDR3 protein: CASSYSGTDRLSNQPQHF; CDR3 DNA: TGTGCCAGCAGTTACTCCGGGACAGACCGACTCAGCAATCAGCCCCAGCATTTT
J gene: TRBJ1-1; V gene: TRBV24-1; D gene: TRBD1; clone size: -; CDR3 protein: CATRPADRGRTEAFF; CDR3 DNA: TGTGCCACCAGGCCCGCCGACAGGGGGAGGACTGAAGCTTTCTTT
J gene: TRBJ1-2; V gene: TRBV28; D gene: TRBD1; clone size: once; CDR3 protein: CASSGRTGSGYTF; CDR3 DNA: TGTGCCAGCAGTGGCCGGACAGGGTCGGGCTACACCTTC
J gene: TRBJ2-7; V gene: TRBV9; D gene: -; clone size: -; CDR3 protein: CASSVSGASSYEQYF; CDR3 DNA: TGTGCCAGCAGCGTATCAGGGGCCTCCTCCTACGAGCAGTACTTC